This passage covers 5 T cell receptor beta chains from one sample sequenced in a study of T cells in Graves' hyperthyroidism and ophthalmopathy. Researchers amplified the TCR beta CDR3 regions from RNA transcripts. In the first-round RT-PCR of the TCR CDR3, the HTBI primer set was used. TCRdb fed the multiplex PCR reads into MiXCR, producing one record per CDR3 protein. Of some 510,000 distinct CDR3 sequences in the sample, roughly 46% were seen once. The sequencing input was peripheral blood or thyroid tissue (not recorded which). The origin of the receptors is a woman aged 18 to 35 with Graves' hyperthyroidism.

J is TRBJ2-7 and V is TRBV2; tentative D call: TRBD2 (6 bases). V lost 6 bases and J 0 bases, leaving 15 bases between the germline ends. This CDR3 region has 15 residues. Germline V CDR1 and CDR2: SNHLY, FYNNEI. For the CDR3, the DNA is TGTGCCAGCAGCCAAGGCCGGGAGACCTCCTACGAGCAGTACTTC. Its translation is CASSQGRETSYEQYF.

This clonotype occurred many times. The CDR3 region has the DNA TGTGCCAGCAGTGATAGTACAGGCCTGAACACTGAAGCTTTCTTT. Its protein is CASSDSTGLNTEAFF. The gene calls are TRBV2 and TRBJ1-1; tentatively, D is TRBD1 (5 bases). This CDR3 is built from 15 residues. V lost 3 bases and J lost 0, with 11 bases in between. CDR1 is SNHLY and CDR2 is FYNNEI in the germline V gene.

This chain connects TRBV7-2 to TRBJ2-7, with D possibly TRBD1 on 5 matching bases. This CDR3 has 13 residues. Trimming stripped 1 base from V and 6 bases from J, with 10 bases between. From germline, CDR1 is SGHTA and CDR2 FQGNSA. CDR3 in DNA: TGTGCCAGCAGCTTAGGCAGGGTATCCGAGCAGTACTTC. Encoded protein: CASSLGRVSEQYF.

On this clonotype itself: The CDR3 ends on some other residue instead of the conserved phenylalanine or tryptophan, so this is likely a read error. The V call is TRBV7-2, the J call TRBJ1-1, with D perhaps matching TRBD1 (5 bases). V lost 5 bases, J lost 1 base, and 20 bases lay in between. This CDR3 comprises 17 residues. The germline gives CDR1 SGHTA, CDR2 FQGNSA. The CDR3 loop reads CASSPLRDPRKNTEAFL. The CDR3 coding sequence is TGTGCCAGCAGCCCTCTCCGGGACCCTCGAAAGAACACTGAAGCTTTCCTT.

This clonotype was seen more than once but under ten times. An end of the junction does not agree with germline; a read error may underlie this. The chain uses TRBV5-1 and TRBJ1-2; D is unclear. The CDR3 has 14 residues. Germline V lookup: CDR1 SGHRS, CDR2 YFSETQ. The CDR3 region is CASSLLYRDYGYTF. Written as DNA, the CDR3 is TGTGCCAGCAGCTTGTTGTACCGGGACTATGGCTACACCTTC.